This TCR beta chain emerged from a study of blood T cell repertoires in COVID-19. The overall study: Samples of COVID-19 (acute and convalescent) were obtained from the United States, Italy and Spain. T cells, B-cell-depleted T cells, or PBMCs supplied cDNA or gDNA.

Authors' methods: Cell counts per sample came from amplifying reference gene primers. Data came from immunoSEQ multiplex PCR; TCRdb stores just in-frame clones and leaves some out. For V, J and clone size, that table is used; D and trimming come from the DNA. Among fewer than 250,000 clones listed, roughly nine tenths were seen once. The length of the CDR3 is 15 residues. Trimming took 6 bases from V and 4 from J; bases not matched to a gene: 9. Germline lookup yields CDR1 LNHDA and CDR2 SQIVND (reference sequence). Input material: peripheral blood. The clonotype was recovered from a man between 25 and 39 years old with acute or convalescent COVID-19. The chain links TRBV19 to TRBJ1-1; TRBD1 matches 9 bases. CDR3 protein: CASSLPGQGSTEAFF. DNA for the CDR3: TGTGCCAGTAGCCTCCCGGGACAGGGTAGCACTGAAGCTTTCTTT.